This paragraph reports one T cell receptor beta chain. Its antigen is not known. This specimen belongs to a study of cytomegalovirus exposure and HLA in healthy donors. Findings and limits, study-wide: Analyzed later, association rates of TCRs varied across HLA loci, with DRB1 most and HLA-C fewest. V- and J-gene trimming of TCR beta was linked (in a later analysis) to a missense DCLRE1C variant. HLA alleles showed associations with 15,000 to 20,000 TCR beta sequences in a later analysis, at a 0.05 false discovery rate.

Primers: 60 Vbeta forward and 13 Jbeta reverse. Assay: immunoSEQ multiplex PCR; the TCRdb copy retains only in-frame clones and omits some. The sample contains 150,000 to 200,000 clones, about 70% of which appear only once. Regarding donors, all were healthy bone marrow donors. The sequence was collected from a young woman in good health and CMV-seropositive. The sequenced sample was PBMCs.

CDR3 sequence reads: CATSRDRGTSGNTIYF. The DNA for the CDR3 is TGTGCCACCAGCAGGGACAGGGGAACCTCTGGAAACACCATATATTTT. The V call is TRBV15, the J call TRBJ1-3; the match to TRBD1 covers 9 bases. The CDR3 is 16 residues long. CDR1 and CDR2 from the germline V gene are LNHNV and YYDKDF (reference sequence). The J segment lost 0 bases and the V segment lost 3 bases, leaving 3 bases of the junction unmatched.